The 20 T cell receptor beta chains given below trace back to one sample, sequenced in a study of blood T cell repertoires in COVID-19. Produced via immunoSEQ multiplex PCR; TCRdb's table is partial and in-frame only. This sample yields 150,000 to 200,000 clones, of which 85% to 90% are seen a single time; 15% to 20% belongs to the top ten. Input material: peripheral blood. The receptors stem from a person aged 70 to 85 with COVID-19, enrolled during active disease.

CDR3 sequence: CATHLDRGNTEAFF. CDR3 sequence (DNA): TGTGCCACCCATCTGGACAGGGGAAACACTGAAGCTTTCTTT. The J gene is TRBJ1-1, the V gene TRBV6-5; 9 bases map to TRBD1. The ends lost 10 bases at V and 2 bases at J; junction bases unmatched: 8. Germline CDR1 reads MNHEY; CDR2 reads SVGAGI. This CDR3 is 14 amino acids long.

J is TRBJ2-5 and V is TRBV11-2; a weak D match, TRBD2 (7 bases). V was shortened by 5 bases and J by 1 base, with 20 bases between the two germline ends. The CDR3 consists of 17 residues. Germline assignment: CDR1 SGHAT and CDR2 FQNNGV. In nucleotides, the CDR3 is TGTGCCAGCAGCCAACTCGGTGGGGGGGCGCGCCAAGAGACCCAGTACTTC. It translates to CASSQLGGGARQETQYF.

This clone was counted only a few times. The chain carries TRBV3-1 (or the pseudogene TRBV3-2) and TRBJ2-2; D uncertain. CDR3 length: 14 residues. Germline values: CDR1 LGHDT, CDR2 YNNKEL (reference sequence). V lost 2 bases and J 5 bases, leaving 9 bases between the germline ends. The CDR3 reads CASSQLQATGELFF. The CDR3 nucleotides read TGTGCCAGCAGCCAACTGCAGGCTACCGGGGAGCTGTTTTTT.

V gene TRBV5-4 combines with J gene TRBJ2-6; D not resolved. From germline, CDR1 is SGHNT and CDR2 YYREEE (reference sequence). The CDR3 is made up of 14 amino acids. The V end lost 0 bases, the J end lost 3 bases, and 4 bases lay between the germline ends. CDR3 loop: CASSLAFGANVLTF. The CDR3 DNA follows: TGTGCCAGCAGCTTGGCCTTTGGGGCCAACGTCCTGACTTTC. The variable domain in full, with the rest retrieved from reference TRBV5-4 and TRBJ2-6, is ETGVTQSPTHLIKTRGQQVTLRCSSQSGHNTVSWYQQALGQGPQFIFQYYREEENGRGNFPPRFSGLQFPNYSSELNVNALELDDSALYLCASSLAFGANVLTFGAGSRLTVL.

This rearrangement joins TRBV5-4 to TRBJ2-7; D may be TRBD1 (5 bases). The CDR3 contains 13 residues. Germline V gives CDR1 SGHNT, CDR2 YYREEE (reference sequence). Trimming left V 3 bases short and J 4 bases short, with 11 bases between. The DNA of the CDR3 is TGTGCCAGCAGCTACGACAGAGAGTACGAGCAGTACTTC. Translation: CASSYDREYEQYF. Full variable domain (outside the CDR3, taken from reference TRBV5-4 and TRBJ2-7): ETGVTQSPTHLIKTRGQQVTLRCSSQSGHNTVSWYQQALGQGPQFIFQYYREEENGRGNFPPRFSGLQFPNYSSELNVNALELDDSALYLCASSYDREYEQYFGPGTRLTVT.

The chain is built from TRBV11-1 and TRBJ1-1; no clear D. Germline lookup yields CDR1 SGHAT and CDR2 FQDESV (reference sequence). Trimming took off 0 bases at V and 7 bases at J, with 9 bases between the two ends. This CDR3 region has 13 residues. The CDR3 bases are TGTGCCAGCAGCTTAGCGGTCGGCGGTGAAGCTTTCTTT. Protein product: CASSLAVGGEAFF.

The chain has TRBV9 and TRBJ2-1; 7 bases line up with TRBD2. The CDR3 runs to 13 residues. With 0 bases clipped from V and 9 bases from J, the junction kept 3 bases outside the gene matches. CDR1 is SGDLS and CDR2 is YYNGEE in the germline V gene. CDR3 region: CASSVGSGGEQFF. Here the CDR3 DNA reads TGTGCCAGCAGCGTAGGTTCGGGAGGTGAGCAGTTCTTC.

As to this clone: A read error may account for a junction end that differs from germline. The V gene is TRBV7-6, the J gene TRBJ2-3; 12 nucleotides agree with TRBD1. Germline assignment: CDR1 SGHVS and CDR2 FNYEAQ. The CDR3 covers 17 residues. CDR3 loop: CASSLATRDRGLGVQSF. Written as DNA, the CDR3 is TGTGCCAGCAGCTTAGCTACCCGGGACAGGGGGCTGGGAGTGCAGTCTTTT.

The genes are TRBV5-8 and TRBJ1-2; possible D gene TRBD1, 5 bases. Germline V gene sequence: CDR1 SGHTS, CDR2 YDEGEE. V gave up 3 bases and J gave up 0 bases, with 6 bases separating them. CDR3 length: 13 residues. CDR3 residues: CASSSTANYGYTF. The CDR3 DNA follows: TGTGCCAGCAGCTCGACAGCTAACTATGGCTACACCTTC.

V gene TRBV4-1 combines with J gene TRBJ1-5, with D perhaps matching TRBD1 (5 bases). The CDR3 contains 17 residues. V shed 1 base and J shed 5 bases, with 18 bases lying between them. Per the germline V gene, CDR1 is MGHRA and CDR2 is YSYEKL. This CDR3 reads CASSQAGGPIGHQPQHF. The CDR3 nucleotides are TGCGCCAGCAGCCAAGCGGGGGGACCCATAGGACATCAGCCCCAGCATTTT.

The chain recombines TRBV19 with TRBJ2-1, with D tentatively TRBD2 (7 bases). Trimming pared 5 bases from V and 6 bases from J, leaving 23 bases between. Germline values: CDR1 LNHDA, CDR2 SQIVND (reference sequence). This CDR3 is built from 17 residues. CDR3 bases: TGTGCCAGTAGTTTTAAAGGGGGGGCGGTTGGAGGCAATGAGCAGTTCTTC. This codes for CASSFKGGAVGGNEQFF. Drawing the rest from reference TRBV19 and TRBJ2-1, the complete variable domain is DGGITQSPKYLFRKEGQNVTLSCEQNLNHDAMYWYRQDPGQGLRLIYYSQIVNDFQKGDIAEGYSVSREKKESFPLTVTSAQKNPTAFYLCASSFKGGAVGGNEQFFGPGTRLTVL.

The rearrangement links TRBV5-1 to TRBJ2-3; 7 positions match TRBD2. CDR3 length: 15 amino acids. V was clipped by 1 base and J by 2 bases; unmatched bases: 4. Germline loops: CDR1 SGHRS, CDR2 YFSETQ. The CDR3 DNA reads TGCGCCAGCAGCTTGAGAGGACTAGACACAGATACGCAGTATTTT. The encoded protein is CASSLRGLDTDTQYF. The variable domain in full, completed from reference TRBV5-1 and TRBJ2-3, reads KAGVTQTPRYLIKTRGQQVTLSCSPISGHRSVSWYQQTPGQGLQFLFEYFSETQRNKGNFPGRFSGRQFSNSRSEMNVSTLELGDSALYLCASSLRGLDTDTQYFGPGTRLTVL.

This rearrangement joins TRBV3-1 (or the pseudogene TRBV3-2) to TRBJ1-2; TRBD1 might be the D (6 bases). Germline V lookup: CDR1 LGHDT, CDR2 YNNKEL (reference sequence). The V end lost 6 bases, the J end lost 7 bases, and 15 bases lay between the germline ends. CDR3 size: 13 residues. The CDR3 loop reads CASSTGFGRGYTF. Here the CDR3 DNA reads TGTGCCAGCAGTACAGGGTTTGGCCGTGGCTACACCTTC.

Regarding this clone: The DNA is omitted, as the CDR3 cannot be located on it reliably, and the CDR3 follows TCRdb's listing. The genes are TRBV24-1 and TRBJ2-3; TRBD2 is the table's D call, not checked against the DNA. Germline V gene sequence: CDR1 KGHDR, CDR2 SFDVKD. 17 amino acids form the CDR3, both terminal residues included. The CDR3 here is CATSVPSSGGGTDTQYF.

The chain employs TRBV9 and TRBJ2-5, with D possibly TRBD2 on 6 matching bases. Germline V CDR1 and CDR2: SGDLS, YYNGEE. The CDR3 runs to 15 residues. V was trimmed by 0 bases and J by 1 base, leaving 10 bases between them. CDR3 bases: TGTGCCAGCAGCGTAGAGGGGACTCTCCAAGAGACCCAGTACTTC. This encodes CASSVEGTLQETQYF.

This chain connects TRBV27 to TRBJ2-1, with TRBD1 identical over 8 bases. CDR1 is MNHEY, CDR2 SMNVEV, per germline (reference sequence). This CDR3 spans 16 amino acids. The V segment lost 5 bases and the J segment 5 bases; nucleotides outside the gene matches: 11. Here the CDR3 reads CASSQLPGQDHNEQFF. CDR3 in DNA: TGTGCCAGCAGTCAATTACCGGGACAGGACCACAATGAGCAGTTCTTC.

V and J are TRBV12-3 or TRBV12-4 and TRBJ2-5; D remains ambiguous. The V end lost 8 bases, the J end lost 2 bases, and 12 bases lay between the germline ends. The CDR3 sequence is 13 residues long. The CDR3 region has the DNA TGTGCCAGCCGGAACAGACCACAAGAGACCCAGTACTTC. Protein sequence: CASRNRPQETQYF.

The V gene is TRBV9, the J gene TRBJ2-1; possible D gene TRBD2, 5 bases. CDR1 and CDR2 from the germline V gene are SGDLS and YYNGEE. Trimming took off 4 bases at V and 6 bases at J, with 11 bases between the two ends. This CDR3 contains 13 residues. CDR3 in amino acids: CASSPRTVNEQFF. The DNA of the CDR3 is TGTGCCAGCAGCCCTCGGACTGTCAATGAGCAGTTCTTC.

Only one count was recorded for this clone. This rearrangement joins TRBV5-4 to TRBJ2-1, with D unresolved. The ends were cut back, 4 bases at V and 2 bases at J, with 4 bases in the middle. This CDR3 has 12 residues. In germline, CDR1 is SGHNT, CDR2 YYREEE (reference sequence). CDR3 loop: CASSTAYNEQFF. In DNA form, the CDR3 reads TGTGCCAGCAGCACAGCCTACAATGAGCAGTTCTTC.

The J gene is TRBJ2-4, the V gene TRBV13, with 11 nucleotides matching TRBD1. J was trimmed by 6 bases and V by 1 base; bases with no gene match: 5. The CDR3 is made up of 16 amino acids. Germline CDR1 and CDR2: PRHDT and FYEKMQ (reference sequence). The CDR3 DNA reads TGTGCCAGCAGCTTAGCCCGGGACAGGGGGGGAAACATTCAGTACTTC. Translated: CASSLARDRGGNIQYF. Drawing the rest from reference TRBV13 and TRBJ2-4, the complete variable domain is AAGVIQSPRHLIKEKRETATLKCYPIPRHDTVYWYQQGPGQDPQFLISFYEKMQSDKGSIPDRFSAQQFSDYHSELNMSSLELGDSALYFCASSLARDRGGNIQYFGAGTRLSVL.